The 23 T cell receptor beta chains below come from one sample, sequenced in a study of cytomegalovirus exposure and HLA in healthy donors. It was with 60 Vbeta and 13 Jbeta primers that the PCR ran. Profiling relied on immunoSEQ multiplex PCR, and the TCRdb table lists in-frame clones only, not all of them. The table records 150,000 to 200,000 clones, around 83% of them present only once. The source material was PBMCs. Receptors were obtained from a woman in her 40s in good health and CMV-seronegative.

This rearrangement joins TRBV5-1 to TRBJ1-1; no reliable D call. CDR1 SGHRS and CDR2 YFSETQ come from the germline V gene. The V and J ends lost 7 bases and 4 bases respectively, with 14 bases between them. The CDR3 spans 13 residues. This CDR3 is CASAEGVGTEAFF. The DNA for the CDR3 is TGCGCCAGCGCAGAGGGTGTGGGCACTGAAGCTTTCTTT.

In DNA form, the CDR3 reads TGTGCCAGCAGCGTAGGCACAGGCGGGGACACCATATATTTT. Protein product: CASSVGTGGDTIYF. The chain has TRBV9 and TRBJ1-3; tentatively, D is TRBD1 (5 bases). Trimming stripped 0 bases from V and 8 bases from J, with 12 bases between. CDR3 length equals 14 residues. Germline values: CDR1 SGDLS, CDR2 YYNGEE.

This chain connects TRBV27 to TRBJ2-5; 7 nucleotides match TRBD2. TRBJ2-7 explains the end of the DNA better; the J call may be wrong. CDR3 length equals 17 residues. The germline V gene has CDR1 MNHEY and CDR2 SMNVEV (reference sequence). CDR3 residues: CASSPTPGTTGGYEQYF. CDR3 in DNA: TGTGCCAGCAGTCCCACTCCCGGGACTACGGGGGGCTACGAGCAGTACTTC.

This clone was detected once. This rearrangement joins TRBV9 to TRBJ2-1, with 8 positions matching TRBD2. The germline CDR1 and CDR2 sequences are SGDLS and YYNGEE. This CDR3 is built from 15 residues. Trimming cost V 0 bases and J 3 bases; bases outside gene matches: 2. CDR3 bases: TGTGCCAGCAGCGTAGGAGCGGGGGACTACAATGAGCAGTTCTTC. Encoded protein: CASSVGAGDYNEQFF.

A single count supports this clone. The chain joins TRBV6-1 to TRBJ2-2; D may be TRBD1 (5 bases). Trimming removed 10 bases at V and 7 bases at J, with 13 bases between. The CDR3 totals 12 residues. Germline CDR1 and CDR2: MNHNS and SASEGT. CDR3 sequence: CATGRADGELFF. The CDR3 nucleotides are TGTGCCACCGGCAGGGCGGACGGGGAGCTGTTTTTT.

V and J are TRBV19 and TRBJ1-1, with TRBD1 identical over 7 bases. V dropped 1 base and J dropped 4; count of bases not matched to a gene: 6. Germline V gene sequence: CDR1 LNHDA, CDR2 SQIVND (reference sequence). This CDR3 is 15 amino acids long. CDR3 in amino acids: CASSIAPGGSTEAFF. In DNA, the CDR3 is TGTGCCAGTAGTATAGCCCCAGGGGGGAGCACTGAAGCTTTCTTT.

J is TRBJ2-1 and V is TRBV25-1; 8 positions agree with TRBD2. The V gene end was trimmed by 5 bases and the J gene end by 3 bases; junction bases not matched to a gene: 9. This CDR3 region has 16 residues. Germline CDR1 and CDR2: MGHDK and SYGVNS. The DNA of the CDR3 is TGTGCCAGCAGTTCCACCTCGGGACTAGTCTACAATGAGCAGTTCTTC. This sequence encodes CASSSTSGLVYNEQFF.

The CDR3, as DNA: TGTGCCAGCACTAACTTTAAAGAGACCCAGTACTTC. It translates to CASTNFKETQYF. This chain uses TRBV6-1 with TRBJ2-5, with D hard to call. Trimming pared 7 bases from V and 3 bases from J, leaving 9 bases between. The CDR3 length is 12 residues. Per germline, CDR1 MNHNS and CDR2 SASEGT.

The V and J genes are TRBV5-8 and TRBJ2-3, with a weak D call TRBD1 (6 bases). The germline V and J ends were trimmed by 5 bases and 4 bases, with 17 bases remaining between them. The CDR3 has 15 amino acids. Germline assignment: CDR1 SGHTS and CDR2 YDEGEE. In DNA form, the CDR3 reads TGTGCCAGCAGTCCTACAGGGCACGTCGCAGATACGCAGTATTTT. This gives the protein CASSPTGHVADTQYF.

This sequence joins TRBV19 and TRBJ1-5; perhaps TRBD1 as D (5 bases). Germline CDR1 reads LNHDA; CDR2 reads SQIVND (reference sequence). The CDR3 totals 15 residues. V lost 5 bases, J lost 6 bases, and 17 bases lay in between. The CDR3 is CASSFRQGGGQPQHF. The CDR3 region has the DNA TGTGCCAGTAGTTTCCGGCAGGGAGGCGGTCAGCCCCAGCATTTT.

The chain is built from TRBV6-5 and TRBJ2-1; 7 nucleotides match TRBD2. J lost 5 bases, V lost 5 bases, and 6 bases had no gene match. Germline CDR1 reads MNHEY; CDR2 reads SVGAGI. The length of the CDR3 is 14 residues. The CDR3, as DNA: TGTGCCAGCAGTGCGGGAGTCCTAAACAATGAGCAGTTCTTC. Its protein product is CASSAGVLNNEQFF.

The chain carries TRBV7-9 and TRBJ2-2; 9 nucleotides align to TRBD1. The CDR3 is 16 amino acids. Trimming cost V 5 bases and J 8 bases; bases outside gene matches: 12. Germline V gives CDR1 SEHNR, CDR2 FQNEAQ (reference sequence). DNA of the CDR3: TGTGCCAGCAGCCCCTCGGGACAGGGTTCAGGAGGGGAGCTGTTTTTT. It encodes CASSPSGQGSGGELFF.

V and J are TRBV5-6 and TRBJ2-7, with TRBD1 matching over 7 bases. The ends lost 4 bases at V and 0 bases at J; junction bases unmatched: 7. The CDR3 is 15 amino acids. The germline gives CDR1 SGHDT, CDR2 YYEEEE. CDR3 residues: CASSAGTESSYEQYV. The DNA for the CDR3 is TGTGCCAGCAGCGCCGGGACAGAGAGCTCCTACGAGCAGTACGTC.

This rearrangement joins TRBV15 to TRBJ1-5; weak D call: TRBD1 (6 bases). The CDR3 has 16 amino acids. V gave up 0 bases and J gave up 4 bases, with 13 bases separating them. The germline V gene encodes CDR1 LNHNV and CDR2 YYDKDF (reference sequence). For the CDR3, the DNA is TGTGCCACCAGCAGAGATGAGTCACAGGGAAATCAGCCCCAGCATTTT. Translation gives CATSRDESQGNQPQHF.

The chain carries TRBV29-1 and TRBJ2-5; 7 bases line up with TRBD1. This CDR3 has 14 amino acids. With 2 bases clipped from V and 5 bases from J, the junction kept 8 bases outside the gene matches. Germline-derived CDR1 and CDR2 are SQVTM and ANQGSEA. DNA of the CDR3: TGCAGCGTTGAATCTGGGACAGCCATTGAGACCCAGTACTTC. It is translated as CSVESGTAIETQYF.

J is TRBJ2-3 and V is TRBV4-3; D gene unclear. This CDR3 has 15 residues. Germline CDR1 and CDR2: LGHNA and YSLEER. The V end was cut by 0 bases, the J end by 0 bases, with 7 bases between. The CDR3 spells CASSQDAYSTDTQYF. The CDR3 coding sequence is TGCGCCAGCAGCCAAGATGCCTACAGCACAGATACGCAGTATTTT.

The CDR3 spells CASSDRRDRVFGANVLTF. CDR3 sequence (DNA): TGTGCCAGCAGCGACCGCCGGGACAGGGTATTCGGGGCCAACGTCCTGACTTTC. The chain recombines TRBV9 with TRBJ2-6, with 9 bases identical to TRBD1. With 3 bases clipped from V and 4 bases from J, the junction kept 11 bases outside the gene matches. Germline lookup yields CDR1 SGDLS and CDR2 YYNGEE. The CDR3 is made up of 18 amino acids. The full variable domain, with the rest looked up from reference TRBV9 and TRBJ2-6, is DSGVTQTPKHLITATGQRVTLRCSPRSGDLSVYWYQQSLDQGLQFLIQYYNGEERAKGNILERFSAQQFPDLHSELNLSSLELGDSALYFCASSDRRDRVFGANVLTFGAGSRLTVL.

CDR3 coding DNA: TGTCTTCTCGGGACAAACCTCTATGGCTACACCTTC. Translated, it gives CLLGTNLYGYTF. The V gene is TRBV30, the J gene TRBJ1-2, with D tentatively TRBD1 (6 bases). The V gene's germline CDR1 is GTSNPN and CDR2 SVGIG (reference sequence). This CDR3 has 12 residues.

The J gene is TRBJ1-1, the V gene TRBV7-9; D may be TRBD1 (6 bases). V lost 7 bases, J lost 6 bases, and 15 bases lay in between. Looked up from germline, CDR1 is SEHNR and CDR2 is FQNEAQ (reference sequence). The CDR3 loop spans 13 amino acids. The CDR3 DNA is TGTGCCAGCACCCCCCGAGGGGGATCTGAAGCTTTCTTT. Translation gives CASTPRGGSEAFF.

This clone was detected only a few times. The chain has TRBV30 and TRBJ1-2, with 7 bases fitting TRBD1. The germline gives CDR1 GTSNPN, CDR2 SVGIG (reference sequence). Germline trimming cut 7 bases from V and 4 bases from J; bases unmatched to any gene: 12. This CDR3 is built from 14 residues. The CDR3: CASAVRGLSYGYTF. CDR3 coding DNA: TGTGCCTCGGCGGTGAGGGGGCTTTCCTATGGCTACACCTTC.

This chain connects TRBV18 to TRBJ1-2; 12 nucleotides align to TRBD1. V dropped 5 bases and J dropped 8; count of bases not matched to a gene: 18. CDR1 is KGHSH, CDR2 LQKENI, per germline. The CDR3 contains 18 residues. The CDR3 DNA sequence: TGTGCCAGCTCATCCACCCCGGGACAGGGGGCTTCCTCCCGAGGCTACACCTTC. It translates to CASSSTPGQGASSRGYTF.

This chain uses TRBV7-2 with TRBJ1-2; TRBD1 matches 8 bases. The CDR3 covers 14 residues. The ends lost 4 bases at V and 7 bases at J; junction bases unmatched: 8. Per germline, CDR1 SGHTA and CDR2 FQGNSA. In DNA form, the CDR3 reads TGTGCCAGCAGCTCGTACGGACAGGGACGTGGCTACACCTTC. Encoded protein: CASSSYGQGRGYTF.

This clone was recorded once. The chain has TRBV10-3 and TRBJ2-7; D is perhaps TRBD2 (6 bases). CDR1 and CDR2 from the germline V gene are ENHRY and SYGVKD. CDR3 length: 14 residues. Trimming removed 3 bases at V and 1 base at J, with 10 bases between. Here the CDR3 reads CAISESAGSYEQYF. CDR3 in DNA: TGTGCCATCAGTGAATCGGCGGGGTCCTACGAGCAGTACTTC.